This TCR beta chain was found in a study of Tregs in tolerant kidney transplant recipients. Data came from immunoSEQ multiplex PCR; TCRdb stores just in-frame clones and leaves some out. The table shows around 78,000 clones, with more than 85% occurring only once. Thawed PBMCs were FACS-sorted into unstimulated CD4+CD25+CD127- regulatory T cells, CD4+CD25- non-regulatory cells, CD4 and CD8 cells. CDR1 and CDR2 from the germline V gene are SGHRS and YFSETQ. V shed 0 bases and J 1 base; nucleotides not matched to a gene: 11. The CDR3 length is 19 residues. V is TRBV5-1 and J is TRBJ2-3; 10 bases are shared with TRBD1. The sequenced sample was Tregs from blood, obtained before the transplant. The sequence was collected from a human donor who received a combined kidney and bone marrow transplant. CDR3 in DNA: TGCGCCAGCAGCTTGGAGGAGACAGGGGGCTTCAGGGGCACAGATACGCAGTATTTT. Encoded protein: CASSLEETGGFRGTDTQYF. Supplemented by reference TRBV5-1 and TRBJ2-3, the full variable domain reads KAGVTQTPRYLIKTRGQQVTLSCSPISGHRSVSWYQQTPGQGLQFLFEYFSETQRNKGNFPGRFSGRQFSNSRSEMNVSTLELGDSALYLCASSLEETGGFRGTDTQYFGPGTRLTVL.